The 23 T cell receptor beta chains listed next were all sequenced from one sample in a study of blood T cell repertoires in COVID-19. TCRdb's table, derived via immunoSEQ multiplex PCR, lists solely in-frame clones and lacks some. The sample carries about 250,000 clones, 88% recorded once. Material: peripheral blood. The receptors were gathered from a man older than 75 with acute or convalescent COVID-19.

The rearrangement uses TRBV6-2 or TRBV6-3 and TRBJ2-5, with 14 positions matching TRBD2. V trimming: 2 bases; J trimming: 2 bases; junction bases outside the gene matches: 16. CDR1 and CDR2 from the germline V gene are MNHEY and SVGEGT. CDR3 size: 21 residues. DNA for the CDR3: TGTGCCAGCAGTTACGGGCACGGTCGGACTAGCGGGAGGATGAGGCAAGAGACCCAGTACTTC. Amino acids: CASSYGHGRTSGRMRQETQYF.

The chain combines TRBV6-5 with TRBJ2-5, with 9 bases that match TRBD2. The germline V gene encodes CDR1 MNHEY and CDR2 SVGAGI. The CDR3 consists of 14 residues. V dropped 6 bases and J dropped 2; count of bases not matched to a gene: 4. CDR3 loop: CASSAGGNQETQYF. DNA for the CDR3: TGTGCCAGCAGCGCGGGGGGGAATCAAGAGACCCAGTACTTC.

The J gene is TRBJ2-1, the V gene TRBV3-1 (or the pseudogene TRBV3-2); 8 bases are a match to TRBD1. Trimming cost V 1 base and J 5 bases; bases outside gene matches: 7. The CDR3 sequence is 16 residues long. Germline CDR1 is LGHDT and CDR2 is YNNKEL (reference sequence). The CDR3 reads CASSQVSDRVDNEQFF. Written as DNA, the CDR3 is TGTGCCAGCAGCCAAGTTTCGGACAGGGTCGACAATGAGCAGTTCTTC.

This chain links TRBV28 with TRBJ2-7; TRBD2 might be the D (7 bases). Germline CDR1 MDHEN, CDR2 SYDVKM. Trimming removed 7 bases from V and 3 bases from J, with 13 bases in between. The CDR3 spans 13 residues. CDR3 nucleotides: TGTGCCAGCAATCGGGGGGCGAACTACGAGCAGTACTTC. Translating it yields CASNRGANYEQYF.

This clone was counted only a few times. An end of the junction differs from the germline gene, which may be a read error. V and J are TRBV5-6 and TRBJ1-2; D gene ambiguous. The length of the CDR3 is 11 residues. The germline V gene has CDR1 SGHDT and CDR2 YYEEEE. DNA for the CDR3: TGTGCCAGCAGCTTGCTTGGAGTAGCCTCTTTC. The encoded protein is CASSLLGVASF.

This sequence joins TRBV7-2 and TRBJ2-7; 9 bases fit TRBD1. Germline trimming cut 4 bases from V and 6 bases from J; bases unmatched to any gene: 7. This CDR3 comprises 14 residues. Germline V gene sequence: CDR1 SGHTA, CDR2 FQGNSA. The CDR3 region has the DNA TGTGCCAGCAGCTCGGACAGGGGATGGGGCGAGCAGTACTTC. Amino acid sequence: CASSSDRGWGEQYF. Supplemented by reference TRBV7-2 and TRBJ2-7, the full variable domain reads GAGVSQSPSNKVTEKGKDVELRCDPISGHTALYWYRQSLGQGLEFLIYFQGNSAPDKSGLPSDRFSAERTGGSVSTLTIQRTQQEDSAVYLCASSSDRGWGEQYFGPGTRLTVT.

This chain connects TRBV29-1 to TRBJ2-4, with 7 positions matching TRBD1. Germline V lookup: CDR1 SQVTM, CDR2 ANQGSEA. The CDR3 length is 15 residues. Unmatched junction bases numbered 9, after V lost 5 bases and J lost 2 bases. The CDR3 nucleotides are TGCAGCGTTTCACAGGGGTCACTGTCCAAAAACATTCAGTACTTC. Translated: CSVSQGSLSKNIQYF.

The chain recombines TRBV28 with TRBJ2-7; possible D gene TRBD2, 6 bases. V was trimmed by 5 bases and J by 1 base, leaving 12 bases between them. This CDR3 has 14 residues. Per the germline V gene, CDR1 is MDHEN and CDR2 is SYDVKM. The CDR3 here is CASSLLGLSYEQYF. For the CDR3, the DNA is TGTGCCAGCAGTCTCCTGGGACTTTCCTACGAGCAGTACTTC.

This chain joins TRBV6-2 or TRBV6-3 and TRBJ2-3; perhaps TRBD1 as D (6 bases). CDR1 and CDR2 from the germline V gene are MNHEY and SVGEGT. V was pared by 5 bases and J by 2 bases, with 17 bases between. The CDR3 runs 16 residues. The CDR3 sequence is CASSGLTGAPTDTQYF. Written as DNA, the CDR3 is TGTGCCAGCAGTGGACTGACAGGAGCGCCCACAGATACGCAGTATTTT.

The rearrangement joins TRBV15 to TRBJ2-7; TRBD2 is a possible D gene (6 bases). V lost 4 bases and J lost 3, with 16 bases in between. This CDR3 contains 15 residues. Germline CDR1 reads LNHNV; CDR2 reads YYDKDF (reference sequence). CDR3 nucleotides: TGTGCCACCAGCAACCTCTGGAGGGACCTCTACGAGCAGTACTTC. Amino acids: CATSNLWRDLYEQYF.

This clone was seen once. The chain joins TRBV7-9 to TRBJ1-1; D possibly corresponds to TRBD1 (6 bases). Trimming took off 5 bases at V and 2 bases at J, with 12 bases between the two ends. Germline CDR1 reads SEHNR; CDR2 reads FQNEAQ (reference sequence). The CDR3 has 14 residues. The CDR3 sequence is CASSPGTLNTEAFF. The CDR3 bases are TGTGCCAGCAGCCCCGGGACATTAAACACTGAAGCTTTCTTT.

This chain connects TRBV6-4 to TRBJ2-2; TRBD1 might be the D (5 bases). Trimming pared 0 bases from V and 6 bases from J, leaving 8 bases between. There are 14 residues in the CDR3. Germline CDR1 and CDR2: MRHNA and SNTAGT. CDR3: CASSDSPTAGELFF. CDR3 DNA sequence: TGTGCCAGCAGTGACTCGCCGACAGCCGGGGAGCTGTTTTTT.

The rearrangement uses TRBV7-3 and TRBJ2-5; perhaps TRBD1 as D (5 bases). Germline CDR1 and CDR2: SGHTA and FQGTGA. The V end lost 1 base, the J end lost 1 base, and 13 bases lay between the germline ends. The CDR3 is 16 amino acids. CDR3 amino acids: CASSLNGAGLQETQYF. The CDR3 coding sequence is TGTGCCAGCAGCTTAAACGGCGCAGGGCTCCAAGAGACCCAGTACTTC.

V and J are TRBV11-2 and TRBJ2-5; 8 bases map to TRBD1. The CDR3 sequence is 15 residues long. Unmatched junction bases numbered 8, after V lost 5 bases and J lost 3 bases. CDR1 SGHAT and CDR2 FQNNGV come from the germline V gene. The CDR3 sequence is CASSPGQGKEETQYF. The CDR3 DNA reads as TGTGCCAGCAGCCCCGGACAGGGAAAGGAAGAGACCCAGTACTTC.

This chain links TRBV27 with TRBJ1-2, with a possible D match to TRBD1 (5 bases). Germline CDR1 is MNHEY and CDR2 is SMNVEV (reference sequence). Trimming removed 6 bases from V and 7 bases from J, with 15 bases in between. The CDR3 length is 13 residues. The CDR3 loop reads CASRIGGMSGYTF. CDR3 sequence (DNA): TGTGCCAGCAGGATTGGGGGGATGAGTGGCTACACCTTC.

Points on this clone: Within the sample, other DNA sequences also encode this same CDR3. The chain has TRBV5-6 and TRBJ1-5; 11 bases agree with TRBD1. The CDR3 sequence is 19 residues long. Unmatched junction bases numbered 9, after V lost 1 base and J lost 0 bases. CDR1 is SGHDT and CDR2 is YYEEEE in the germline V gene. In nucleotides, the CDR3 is TGTGCCAGCAGCTTGTTTAGGACAGGGGGCCCAGGTAGCAATCAGCCCCAGCATTTT. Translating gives CASSLFRTGGPGSNQPQHF.

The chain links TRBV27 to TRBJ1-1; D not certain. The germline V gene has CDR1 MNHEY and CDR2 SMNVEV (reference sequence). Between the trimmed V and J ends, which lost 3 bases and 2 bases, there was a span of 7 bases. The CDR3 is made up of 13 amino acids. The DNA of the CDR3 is TGTGCCAGCAGTTTCGACATAAACACTGAAGCTTTCTTT. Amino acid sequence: CASSFDINTEAFF.

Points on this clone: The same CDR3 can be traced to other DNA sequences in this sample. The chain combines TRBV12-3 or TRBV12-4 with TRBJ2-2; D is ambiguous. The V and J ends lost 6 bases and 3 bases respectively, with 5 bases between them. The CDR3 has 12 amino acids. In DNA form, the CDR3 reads TGTGCCAGCAGCCGCGACACCGGGGAGCTGTTTTTT. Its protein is CASSRDTGELFF.

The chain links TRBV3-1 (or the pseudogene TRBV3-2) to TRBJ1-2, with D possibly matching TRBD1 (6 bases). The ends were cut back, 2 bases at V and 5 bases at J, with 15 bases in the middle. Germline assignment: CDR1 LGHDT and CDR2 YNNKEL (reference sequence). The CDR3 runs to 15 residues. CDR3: CASSQNPQGWYGYTF. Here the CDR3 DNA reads TGTGCCAGCAGCCAAAACCCACAGGGTTGGTATGGCTACACCTTC.

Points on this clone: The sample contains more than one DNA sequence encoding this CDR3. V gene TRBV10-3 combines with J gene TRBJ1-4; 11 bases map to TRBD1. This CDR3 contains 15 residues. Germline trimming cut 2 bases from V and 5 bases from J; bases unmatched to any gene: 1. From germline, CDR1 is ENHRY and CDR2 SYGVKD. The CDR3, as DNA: TGTGCCATCAGTGAGGGGGACAGGGGGAATGAAAAACTGTTTTTT. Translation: CAISEGDRGNEKLFF.

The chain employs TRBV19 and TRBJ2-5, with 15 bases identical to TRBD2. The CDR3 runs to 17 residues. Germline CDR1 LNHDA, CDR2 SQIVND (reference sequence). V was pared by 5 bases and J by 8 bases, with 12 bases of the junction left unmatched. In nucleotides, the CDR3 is TGTGCCAGTAGTGACGGGACTAGCGGGAGGTCCAAGACTACCCAGTACTTC. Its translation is CASSDGTSGRSKTTQYF.

The CDR3, as DNA: TGTGCCAGCAGGGTACTAGCGGGAGGGCCGGGCGGGGAGCTGTTTTTT. This sequence encodes CASRVLAGGPGGELFF. This chain joins TRBV27 and TRBJ2-2; 13 bases are a match to TRBD2. Germline CDR1 MNHEY, CDR2 SMNVEV (reference sequence). J was trimmed by 7 bases and V by 6 bases; bases with no gene match: 8. The CDR3 has 16 residues.

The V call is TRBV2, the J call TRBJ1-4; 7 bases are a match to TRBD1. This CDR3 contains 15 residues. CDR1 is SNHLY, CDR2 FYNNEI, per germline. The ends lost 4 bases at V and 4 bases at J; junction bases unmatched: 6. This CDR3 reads CASSVRGSGNEKLFF. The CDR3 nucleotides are TGTGCCAGCAGTGTCAGGGGGTCCGGTAATGAAAAACTGTTTTTT.